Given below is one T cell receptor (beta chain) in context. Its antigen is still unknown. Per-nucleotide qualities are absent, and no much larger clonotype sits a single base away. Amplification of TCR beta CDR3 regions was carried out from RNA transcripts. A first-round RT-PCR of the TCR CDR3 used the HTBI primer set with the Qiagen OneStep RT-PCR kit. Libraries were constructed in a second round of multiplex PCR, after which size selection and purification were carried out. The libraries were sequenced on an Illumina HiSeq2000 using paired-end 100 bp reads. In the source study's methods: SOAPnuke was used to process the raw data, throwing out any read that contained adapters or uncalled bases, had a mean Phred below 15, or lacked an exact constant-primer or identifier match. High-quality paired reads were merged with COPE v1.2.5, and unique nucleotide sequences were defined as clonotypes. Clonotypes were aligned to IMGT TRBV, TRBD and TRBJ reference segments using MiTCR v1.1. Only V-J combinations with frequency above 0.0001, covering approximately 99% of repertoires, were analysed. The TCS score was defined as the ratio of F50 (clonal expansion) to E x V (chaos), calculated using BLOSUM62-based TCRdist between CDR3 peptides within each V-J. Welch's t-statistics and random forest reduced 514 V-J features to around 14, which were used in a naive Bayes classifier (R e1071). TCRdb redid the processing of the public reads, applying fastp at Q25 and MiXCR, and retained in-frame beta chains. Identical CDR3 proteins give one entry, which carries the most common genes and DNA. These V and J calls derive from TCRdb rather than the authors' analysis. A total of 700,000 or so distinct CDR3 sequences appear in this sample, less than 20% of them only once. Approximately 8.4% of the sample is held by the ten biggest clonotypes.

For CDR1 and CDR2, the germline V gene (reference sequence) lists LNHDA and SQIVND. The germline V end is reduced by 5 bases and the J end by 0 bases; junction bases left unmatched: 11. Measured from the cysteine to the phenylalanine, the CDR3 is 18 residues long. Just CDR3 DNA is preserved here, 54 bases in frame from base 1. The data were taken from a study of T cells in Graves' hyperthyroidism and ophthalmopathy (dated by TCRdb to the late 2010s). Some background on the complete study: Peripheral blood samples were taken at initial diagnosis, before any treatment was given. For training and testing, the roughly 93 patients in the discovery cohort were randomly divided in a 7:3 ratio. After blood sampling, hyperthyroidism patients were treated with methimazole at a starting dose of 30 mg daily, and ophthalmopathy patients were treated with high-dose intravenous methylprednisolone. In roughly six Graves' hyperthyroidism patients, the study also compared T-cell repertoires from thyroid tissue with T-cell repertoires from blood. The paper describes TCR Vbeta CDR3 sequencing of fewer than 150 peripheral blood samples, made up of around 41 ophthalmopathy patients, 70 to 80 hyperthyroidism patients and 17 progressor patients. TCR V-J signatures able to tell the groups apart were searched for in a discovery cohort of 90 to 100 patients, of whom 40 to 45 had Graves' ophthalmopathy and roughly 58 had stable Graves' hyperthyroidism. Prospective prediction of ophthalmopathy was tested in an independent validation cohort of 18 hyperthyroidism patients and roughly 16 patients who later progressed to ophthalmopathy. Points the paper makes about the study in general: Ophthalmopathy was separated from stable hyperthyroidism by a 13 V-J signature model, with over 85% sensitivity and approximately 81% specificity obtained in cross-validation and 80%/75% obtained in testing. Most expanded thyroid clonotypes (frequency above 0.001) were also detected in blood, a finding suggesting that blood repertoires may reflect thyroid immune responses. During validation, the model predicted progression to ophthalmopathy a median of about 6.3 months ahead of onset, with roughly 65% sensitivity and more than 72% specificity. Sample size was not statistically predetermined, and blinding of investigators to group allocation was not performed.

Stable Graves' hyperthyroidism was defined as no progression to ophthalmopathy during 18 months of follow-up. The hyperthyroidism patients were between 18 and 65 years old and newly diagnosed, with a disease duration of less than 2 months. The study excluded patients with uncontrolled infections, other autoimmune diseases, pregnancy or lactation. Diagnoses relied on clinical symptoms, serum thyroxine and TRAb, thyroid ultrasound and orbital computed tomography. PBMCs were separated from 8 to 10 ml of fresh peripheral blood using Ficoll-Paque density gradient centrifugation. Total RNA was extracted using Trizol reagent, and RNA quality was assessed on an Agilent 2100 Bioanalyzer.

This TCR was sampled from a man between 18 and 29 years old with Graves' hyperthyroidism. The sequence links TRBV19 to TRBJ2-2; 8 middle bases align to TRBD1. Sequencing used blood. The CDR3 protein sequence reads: CASSPRRDRTPNTGELFF. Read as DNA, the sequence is TGTGCCAGTAGTCCCAGGCGGGACAGGACCCCGAACACCGGGGAGCTGTTTTTT.